This T cell receptor (beta chain) was sequenced during a study of T cells in Graves' hyperthyroidism and ophthalmopathy. Study results and caveats: Before onset, by a median of about seven months, the model predicted ophthalmopathy.

With respect to this clonotype: Its antigen is currently unknown.

What was amplified from RNA transcripts were TCR beta CDR3 regions. The TCR CDR3 was amplified in a first-round RT-PCR using the HTBI primer set. TCRdb used MiXCR to reprocess the multiplex PCR reads, holding one entry per CDR3 protein. The sample has 550,000 to 700,000 distinct CDR3 sequences; around 42% are singletons. What was sequenced was peripheral blood or thyroid tissue (not recorded which). The clonotype comes from an adult woman with Graves' disease, either hyperthyroidism or ophthalmopathy (not recorded which).

CDR3 amino acids: CSATRQGVNGYTF. The CDR3 coding sequence is TGCAGTGCTACAAGACAGGGGGTGAATGGCTACACCTTC. The rearrangement uses TRBV20-1 and TRBJ1-2, with TRBD1 identical over 9 bases. CDR3 size: 13 residues. CDR1 is DFQATT and CDR2 is SNEGSKA in the germline V gene (reference sequence). The V and J ends lost 4 bases and 6 bases, in that order; junction bases with no gene match: 6.